This TCR beta chain was recovered during a study of spatial heterogeneity in lung cancer. General study points: For expanded intratumoral alpha and beta TCRs, counts tracked tumor mutation counts.

MiXCR, applied by TCRdb to the 5' RACE reads, yields one record per CDR3 protein. The sample includes 10,000 to 15,000 distinct CDR3 sequences, 6% to 7% of them seen just once. This clonotype is medium-sized (0.01 to 0.1%) within its sample. Its matching antigen is unknown. Time point: sample taken at primary tumor resection. Unsorted whole RNA of tumor, nontumor lung or frozen PBMC was sequenced. This receptor was obtained from a female donor with early-stage non-small cell lung cancer. Sequencing was performed on lung tumor tissue, taken at surgery.

Written as DNA, the CDR3 is TGCAGTGCTAGAGTTAGAGGGGGCGACTATGGCTACACCTTC. Amino acids: CSARVRGGDYGYTF. This rearrangement joins TRBV20-1 to TRBJ1-2, with 7 bases identical to TRBD1. Germline trimming cut 1 base from V and 3 bases from J; bases unmatched to any gene: 5. The CDR3 is 14 residues long. Germline-derived CDR1 and CDR2 are DFQATT and SNEGSKA (reference sequence).